This record looks at one T cell receptor (beta chain) sequence and its context. What antigen it recognizes has not been identified. Per-base qualities were not stored, and no clone one base away is much larger. Spanning cysteine to phenylalanine, the CDR3 consists of 14 amino acids. CDR3 DNA only is kept here, 42 bases in frame from base 1. Deletion took 2 bases off V and 0 bases off J, with a span of 8 bases between the germline ends. In the germline V gene, CDR1 corresponds to MNHNS and CDR2 to SASEGT. Libraries came from the immunoSEQ multiplex PCR assay. RNA was extracted from all samples and reverse transcribed into cDNA as template for TCR sequencing. SuperScript III was used for first-strand cDNA synthesis, primed with a 2:1 mix of oligo-dT and random hexamers. Amplification bias was assessed with a synthetic immune receptor repertoire, and residual bias was removed computationally. Turning to the authors' computational methods: Raw reads were preprocessed to remove errors, and CDR3 was defined by IMGT conventions from the conserved cysteine to phenylalanine. Clonality was computed by normalizing Shannon entropy by log2 of the number of productive unique TCRs and subtracting the result from 1. CD4 or CD8 identity of scalp clones was inferred by cross-referencing scalp TCRbeta sequences with sorted blood CD4 and CD8 repertoires. TCRdb obtained this table from immuneACCESS and retained in-frame rearrangements with V and J assigned. These tables miss some clones; where compared with another copy, unresolved V genes account for less than half of the shortfall, and the remainder is unexplained. D and trimming come from the DNA, and the V and J calls and clone size come from that table. The sample table lists roughly 250,000 clones, about three fifths of them with a count of one. 0.93% of the sample comes from the top ten.

These data belong to a study of CD8+ T cells in alopecia areata (dated by TCRdb to the late 2010s). Notes on the research overall: The treated patients took part in an open-label pilot trial in which moderate-to-severe alopecia areata was treated with oral tofacitinib at 5 to 10 mg twice daily. Patients stayed on tofacitinib for 6 to 18 months and then had 6 months of follow-up off drug so that delayed response and recurrence could be assessed. For the treated patients, the SALT score, which quantifies what percentage of scalp surface area is affected, served as the measure of disease severity. To study T cell clonal expansion in alopecia areata, the researchers applied high-throughput TCRbeta sequencing to both the C3H/HeJ mouse model and human patients. In humans, TCRbeta sequencing was performed on scalp tissue and on sorted CD4+ and CD8+ peripheral blood T cells from healthy controls and from patients with patchy or totalis/universalis alopecia areata. Tofacitinib-treated patients had biopsies at baseline and at 4 and 24 weeks of treatment, with a later scalp biopsy in several patients. Clonality in the scalp was compared among normal scalp (n=4), patchy alopecia areata scalp (n=8), and alopecia totalis/universalis scalp (n=8). RNA was obtained with the PAXgene miRNA kit for fixed scalp, the miRNeasy kit for PBMCs, and the RNeasy kit for mouse skin. TCRbeta CDR3 regions were amplified by immunoSEQ multiplex PCR with 35 Vbeta forward and 13 Jbeta reverse primers. Broad study findings and their caveats: Tofacitinib significantly decreased scalp clonality and the number of expanded CD8+ clones among the top 100 scalp clones. Lesional scalp, especially in alopecia totalis/universalis, showed higher clonality and more expanded CD8+ clones than normal scalp, suggesting antigenic drive. Unlike mouse skin, where gammadelta T cells dominate, normal human skin contains resident alphabeta T cells that get sequenced too, which complicates analysis of the scalp TCR repertoire. Because the treated cohort was small and had just a single nonresponder, larger studies are needed to establish links between baseline CD8+ expansion and response. Compared with mice, TCR sequences shared between patients were less clear, possibly partly because of HLA diversity across the patient population. Many expanded lesional clones persisted in scalp and blood during tofacitinib treatment, which may partly explain relapse after stopping treatment.

The label giving this sample's treatment or condition can be read as: oral pan-JAK inhibitor, 5-10 mg twice daily. Lesional scalp punch biopsies and peripheral blood were obtained from alopecia areata patients. PBMCs were isolated by density centrifugation and stained for CD3, CD4 and CD8, and CD4+ and CD8+ T cells were sorted on a FACSAria. The rearrangement combines TRBV6-1 with TRBJ2-7; the D gene cannot be resolved reliably. Source: CD4+ T cells sorted from blood, taken at approximately week 52, from a patient treated with tofacitinib. The receptor was isolated from a human donor with alopecia areata. The DNA sequence is as follows: TGTGCCAGCAGTGAATTGCAGAGCTCCTACGAGCAGTACTTC. Its translation is CASSELQSSYEQYF.